Listed below are T cell receptor beta chains from one sample, sequenced in a study of blood T cell repertoires in COVID-19. Sequenced by immunoSEQ multiplex PCR; TCRdb stores in-frame clones only, minus some. The data hold 65,000 to 85,000 clones, with 70% to 90% observed a single time. The specimen was peripheral blood. These receptors were obtained from a human donor in a cohort sampled during active COVID-19. Both conserved end residues are part of each CDR3. A D gene is named only where the DNA matches it firmly. Clone size is stated in some rows and not others, as once, few, many or a class when expanded.

j_call: TRBJ1-6
clone_size: NA
v_call: TRBV3-1/TRBV3-2
cdr3_length: 14
d_call: TRBD1
cdr3_nt: TGTGCCAGCAGCCACGGACAGGATAATTCACCCCTCCACTTT
cdr3_aa: CASSHGQDNSPLHF

j_call: TRBJ2-4
clone_size: NA
v_call: TRBV28
cdr3_length: 14
d_call: NA
cdr3_nt: TGTGCCAGCAGTTTATGGGACATTAAAAACATTCAGTACTTC
cdr3_aa: CASSLWDIKNIQYF

j_call: TRBJ1-5
clone_size: NA
v_call: TRBV30
cdr3_length: 13
d_call: NA
cdr3_nt: TGTGCCTGGAGTGTCCAGGGGCATCAGCCCCAGCATTTT
cdr3_aa: CAWSVQGHQPQHF

j_call: TRBJ2-3
clone_size: NA
v_call: TRBV29-1
cdr3_length: 13
d_call: TRBD1
cdr3_nt: TGCAGCGGTGGGACAGGGGCTGGGGATACGCAGTATTTT
cdr3_aa: CSGGTGAGDTQYF

j_call: TRBJ2-5
clone_size: NA
v_call: TRBV9
cdr3_length: 14
d_call: TRBD2
cdr3_nt: TGTGCCAGCAGCGTAGAAGGGAGGGATGAGACCCAGTACTTC
cdr3_aa: CASSVEGRDETQYF

j_call: TRBJ1-2
clone_size: NA
v_call: TRBV27
cdr3_length: 15
d_call: TRBD1
cdr3_nt: TGTGCCAGCAGCCAAACAGGGGCCGGCAACTATGGCTACACCTTC
cdr3_aa: CASSQTGAGNYGYTF

j_call: TRBJ2-1
clone_size: NA
v_call: TRBV5-4
cdr3_length: 15
d_call: NA
cdr3_nt: TGTGCCAGCAGCTTGGCAGAGCTAGCCGGGAGTGAGCAGTTCTTC
cdr3_aa: CASSLAELAGSEQFF

j_call: TRBJ1-2
clone_size: once
v_call: TRBV10-3
cdr3_length: 15
d_call: TRBD1
cdr3_nt: TGTGCCATCAGTAGGTCAGCGGCGAGGGACAGGGTATTATTCTTC
cdr3_aa: CAISRSAARDRVLFF

j_call: TRBJ2-7
clone_size: once
v_call: TRBV4-1
cdr3_length: 16
d_call: TRBD2
cdr3_nt: TGCGCCAGCAGCCAAGGTTTAGCGGGGGGGCAGAGCGAGCAGTACTTC
cdr3_aa: CASSQGLAGGQSEQYF

j_call: TRBJ2-2
clone_size: NA
v_call: TRBV29-1
cdr3_length: 13
d_call: NA
cdr3_nt: TGCAGCGTTGAGAGGGATCCGGCCGGGGAGCTGTTTTTT
cdr3_aa: CSVERDPAGELFF

j_call: TRBJ2-3
clone_size: NA
v_call: TRBV10-1
cdr3_length: 15
d_call: TRBD1
cdr3_nt: TGCGCCAGCAGTGATGCAGGGGGTCGCACAGATACGCAGTATTTT
cdr3_aa: CASSDAGGRTDTQYF

j_call: TRBJ2-1
clone_size: NA
v_call: TRBV7-9
cdr3_length: 14
d_call: TRBD1
cdr3_nt: TGTGCCAGCAGGCCGGGACAGTACTACAATGAGCAGTTCTTC
cdr3_aa: CASRPGQYYNEQFF

j_call: TRBJ1-5
clone_size: NA
v_call: TRBV10-3
cdr3_length: 18
d_call: TRBD1
cdr3_nt: TGTGCCATCAGTGAAAGAGGACAGGAGAAATATAGCAATCAGCCCCAGCATTTT
cdr3_aa: CAISERGQEKYSNQPQHF

j_call: TRBJ1-1
clone_size: NA
v_call: TRBV3-1/TRBV3-2
cdr3_length: 15
d_call: NA
cdr3_nt: TGTGCCAGCAGCCAAGGGGACACCCGAAGCACTGAAGCTTTCTTT
cdr3_aa: CASSQGDTRSTEAFF